This T cell receptor (beta chain) is drawn from a study of radiotherapy plus CTLA-4 blockade in lung cancer. This clone was detected a few times. Some clones are missing from TCRdb's copy, which holds only in-frame ones; the method was immunoSEQ multiplex PCR. Of some 23,000 clones listed, about 73% are singletons. V was pared by 10 bases and J by 0 bases, with 16 bases between. There are 14 residues in the CDR3. CDR1 is LNHDA and CDR2 is SQIVND in the germline V gene (reference sequence). Alongside CTLA-4 blockade with ipilimumab, patients with chemo-refractory metastatic non-small-cell lung cancer received focal radiation.

This sequence was found in a human donor with non-small cell lung cancer who had stable disease on radiotherapy plus ipilimumab. The V gene is TRBV19, the J gene TRBJ2-7; a possible D gene is TRBD1 (7 bases). The sample consisted of peripheral blood, taken from a patient treated with radiotherapy plus ipilimumab. The CDR3 reads CATTRGVRSYEQYF. CDR3 DNA: TGTGCCACCACCAGGGGGGTCCGCTCCTACGAGCAGTACTTC. Supplemented by reference TRBV19 and TRBJ2-7, the full variable domain reads DGGITQSPKYLFRKEGQNVTLSCEQNLNHDAMYWYRQDPGQGLRLIYYSQIVNDFQKGDIAEGYSVSREKKESFPLTVTSAQKNPTAFYLCATTRGVRSYEQYFGPGTRLTVT.